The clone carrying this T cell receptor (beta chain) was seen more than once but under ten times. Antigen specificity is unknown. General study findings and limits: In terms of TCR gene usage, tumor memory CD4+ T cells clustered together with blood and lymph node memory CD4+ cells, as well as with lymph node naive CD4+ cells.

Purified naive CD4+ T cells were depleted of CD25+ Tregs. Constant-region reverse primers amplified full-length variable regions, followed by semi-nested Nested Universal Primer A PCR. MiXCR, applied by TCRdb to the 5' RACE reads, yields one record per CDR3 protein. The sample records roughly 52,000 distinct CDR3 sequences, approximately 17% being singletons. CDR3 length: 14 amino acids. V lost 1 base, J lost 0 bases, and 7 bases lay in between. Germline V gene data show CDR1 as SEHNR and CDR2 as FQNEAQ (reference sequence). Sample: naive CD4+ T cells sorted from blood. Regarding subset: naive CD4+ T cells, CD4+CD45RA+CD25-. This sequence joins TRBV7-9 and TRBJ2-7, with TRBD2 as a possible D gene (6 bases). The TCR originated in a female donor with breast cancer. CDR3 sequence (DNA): TGTGCCAGCAGCTTAGGGGGGGTCTCCTACGAGCAGTACTTC. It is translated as CASSLGGVSYEQYF.